This TCR beta chain was identified during a study of vaccination effects on CD4 cells after COVID-19. About the research overall: ViraFEST assay sequencing came after antigen-specific CD4+ T cells were expanded with viral peptide pools.

About this clone itself: Antigen specificity is unknown.

It was after more than nine days of culture that CD4+ T cells were isolated. The vaccine given was either BNT162b2 or mRNA-1273, in two doses. The CDR3 runs 16 residues. CDR1 MDHEN and CDR2 SYDVKM come from the germline V gene. The trim removed 10 bases at V and 9 bases at J, leaving 18 bases unmatched. Sequencing used immunoSEQ multiplex PCR; TCRdb keeps in-frame clones, though not all of them. Of approximately 74,000 clones in the sample, 73% were seen once. Sequencing was performed on CD4+ T cells from PBMCs cultured without peptide, taken after COVID-19 vaccination. The clonotype originates from a human donor who received a COVID-19 vaccine. This chain joins TRBV28 and TRBJ1-6; TRBD1 matches 7 bases. For the CDR3, the DNA is TGTGCCACCAAACGGCAGGGGGATACGGGAATTTCACCCCTCCACTTT. This sequence encodes CATKRQGDTGISPLHF. Full variable domain (outside the CDR3, taken from reference TRBV28 and TRBJ1-6): DVKVTQSSRYLVKRTGEKVFLECVQDMDHENMFWYRQDPGLGLRLIYFSYDVKMKEKGDIPEGYSVSREKKERFSLILESASTNQTSMYLCATKRQGDTGISPLHFGNGTRLTVT.